This T cell receptor beta chain was recorded in a study of metastatic and nonmetastatic thyroid tumors. TCRdb re-processed the PCR reads through MiXCR. This table has 20,000 to 25,000 clones, 36% appearing once. The table lists this clone with many counts. This CDR3 is 14 amino acids long. J was trimmed by 8 bases and V by 4 bases; bases with no gene match: 7. CDR1 and CDR2 (germline): SEHNR, FQNEAQ (reference sequence). No patient received treatment before thyroid surgery. The sequencing sample was made of blood. The chain links TRBV7-9 to TRBJ1-4, with 7 bases aligning to TRBD1. The sequence was collected from a male donor with papillary thyroid cancer or a benign thyroid nodule (not recorded which). Some clones in this sample may be carry-over from other donors' samples. CDR3: CASSSGTEGEKLFF. DNA for the CDR3: TGTGCCAGCAGCTCAGGGACAGAAGGGGAAAAACTGTTTTTT.